What follows are 12 T cell receptor beta chains derived from one specimen sequenced in a study of radiotherapy plus CTLA-4 blockade in lung cancer. TCRdb keeps only in-frame clones here, not all; method: immunoSEQ multiplex PCR. The sample holds 40,000 to 50,000 clones; about 70% are singletons and the top ten take around 8.9%. Source: peripheral blood, taken from a patient treated with radiotherapy plus ipilimumab. Source of these receptors: a human donor with non-small cell lung cancer who had stable disease on radiotherapy plus ipilimumab.

The chain employs TRBV6-5 and TRBJ2-5; maybe TRBD1 (5 bases). The V end was cut by 5 bases, the J end by 9 bases, with 19 bases between. Germline V gene lookup returns CDR1 MNHEY and CDR2 SVGAGI. The CDR3 consists of 14 residues. CDR3 sequence (DNA): TGTGCCAGCAGTCAGGGCCCCGCGAGGTTAGCCCAGTACTTC. This encodes CASSQGPARLAQYF.

This chain connects TRBV10-3 to TRBJ2-1, with TRBD2 matching 8 bases. The V gene's germline CDR1 is ENHRY and CDR2 SYGVKD. CDR3 length: 15 amino acids. Trimming removed 4 bases from V and 2 bases from J; junction bases left unmatched: 4. The CDR3: CAISGVAGTYNEQFF. The DNA of the CDR3 is TGTGCCATCAGTGGGGTAGCGGGGACCTACAATGAGCAGTTCTTC.

This clone was detected a few times. The chain has TRBV29-1 and TRBJ2-3; the match to TRBD1 covers 7 bases. Germline V gives CDR1 SQVTM, CDR2 ANQGSEA. Unmatched junction bases numbered 5, after V lost 8 bases and J lost 3 bases. This CDR3 has 12 residues. The CDR3 sequence: CSPYRGTDTQYF. Written as DNA, the CDR3 is TGCAGCCCTTACAGGGGAACAGATACGCAGTATTTT.

The V gene is TRBV28, the J gene TRBJ1-2; TRBD1 might be the D (5 bases). The CDR3 totals 14 residues. V lost 3 bases and J lost 3, with 11 bases in between. Germline CDR1 is MDHEN and CDR2 is SYDVKM. The CDR3: CASSFLQGYYGYTF. In DNA form, the CDR3 reads TGTGCCAGCAGTTTCCTCCAGGGCTACTATGGCTACACCTTC.

V is TRBV5-1 and J is TRBJ2-1; 11 nucleotides match TRBD2. Germline V CDR1 and CDR2: SGHRS, YFSETQ. With 0 bases clipped from V and 1 base from J, the junction kept 6 bases outside the gene matches. The CDR3 is 18 amino acids. CDR3 sequence reads: CASSLGTLAGGSYNEQFF. CDR3 bases: TGCGCCAGCAGCTTGGGAACCCTAGCGGGGGGATCCTACAATGAGCAGTTCTTC.

The chain joins TRBV11-3 to TRBJ2-1; maybe TRBD1 (5 bases). V lost 5 bases and J lost 4, with 12 bases in between. Germline CDR1 reads SGHNT; CDR2 reads YENEEA. The CDR3 consists of 14 residues. The CDR3 is CASSPGWTYNEQFF. CDR3 coding DNA: TGTGCCAGCAGCCCCGGTTGGACATACAATGAGCAGTTCTTC.

Written as DNA, the CDR3 is TGTGCCAGCAGTGAAGCGCGGCACAATGAGCAGTTCTTC. Its protein is CASSEARHNEQFF. The chain employs TRBV2 and TRBJ2-1; D uncertain. Germline loops: CDR1 SNHLY, CDR2 FYNNEI. The CDR3 runs to 13 residues. Trimming removed 0 bases at V and 5 bases at J, with 5 bases between.

The rearrangement links TRBV5-4 to TRBJ2-7; D is unresolved. The CDR3 is 14 amino acids. Germline CDR1 is SGHNT and CDR2 is YYREEE (reference sequence). With 0 bases removed from V and 2 bases from J, the gap between germline ends came to 9 bases. The CDR3 protein is CASSLVEAAYEQYF. The DNA of the CDR3 is TGTGCCAGCAGCTTGGTCGAAGCCGCCTACGAGCAGTACTTC.

The chain links TRBV4-1 to TRBJ1-1; possibly TRBD1 for D (5 bases). This CDR3 contains 15 residues. The V end lost 4 bases, the J end lost 1 base, and 13 bases lay between the germline ends. The germline V gene encodes CDR1 MGHRA and CDR2 YSYEKL. CDR3 in amino acids: CASSRGEGANTEAFF. For the CDR3, the DNA is TGCGCCAGCAGCCGCGGGGAAGGGGCGAACACTGAAGCTTTCTTT.

In this sample, this clone turned up once. V gene TRBV29-1 combines with J gene TRBJ1-2, with TRBD1 identical over 9 bases. The CDR3 is 15 amino acids. Per germline, CDR1 SQVTM and CDR2 ANQGSEA. The V gene end was trimmed by 4 bases and the J gene end by 4 bases; junction bases not matched to a gene: 10. The CDR3 bases are TGCAGCGTTGGGGATCGACAGGGGGTCGTCTATGGCTACACCTTC. Its protein product is CSVGDRQGVVYGYTF.

The J gene is TRBJ1-1, the V gene TRBV4-3; D gene unclear. V dropped 0 bases and J dropped 5 bases, with 10 bases sitting between them. There are 14 residues in the CDR3. Per germline, CDR1 LGHNA and CDR2 YSLEER. CDR3 DNA sequence: TGCGCCAGCAGCCAAGATCAGGAGGGAACTGAAGCTTTCTTT. Protein: CASSQDQEGTEAFF.

This chain uses TRBV6-5 with TRBJ2-2; 7 nucleotides agree with TRBD2. The CDR3 length is 15 residues. Germline V gene lookup returns CDR1 MNHEY and CDR2 SVGAGI. Trimming removed 6 bases from V and 8 bases from J; junction bases left unmatched: 12. As DNA, the CDR3 is TGTGCCAGCAGAACACTAGCGATATCGGGTGGGGAGCTGTTTTTT. Translation: CASRTLAISGGELFF.